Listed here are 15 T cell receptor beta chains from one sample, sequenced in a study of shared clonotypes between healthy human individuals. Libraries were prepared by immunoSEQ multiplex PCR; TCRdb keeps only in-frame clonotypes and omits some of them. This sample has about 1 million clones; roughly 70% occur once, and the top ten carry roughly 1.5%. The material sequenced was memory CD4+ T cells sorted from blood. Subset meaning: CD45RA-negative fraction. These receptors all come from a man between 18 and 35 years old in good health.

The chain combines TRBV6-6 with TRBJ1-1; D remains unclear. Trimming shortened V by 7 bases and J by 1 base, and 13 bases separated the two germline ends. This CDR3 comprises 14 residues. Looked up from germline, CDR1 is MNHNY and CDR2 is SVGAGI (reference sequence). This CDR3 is CASTTRRENTEAFF. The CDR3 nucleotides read TGTGCCAGCACCACCCGGAGGGAGAACACTGAAGCTTTCTTT.

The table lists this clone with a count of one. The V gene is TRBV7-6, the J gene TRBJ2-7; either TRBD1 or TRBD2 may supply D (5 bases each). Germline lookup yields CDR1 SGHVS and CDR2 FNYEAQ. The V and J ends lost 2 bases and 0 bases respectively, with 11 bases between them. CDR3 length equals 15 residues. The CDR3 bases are TGTGCCAGCAGCTTAAGTCCAGGGAGCTCCTACGAGCAGTACTTC. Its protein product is CASSLSPGSSYEQYF.

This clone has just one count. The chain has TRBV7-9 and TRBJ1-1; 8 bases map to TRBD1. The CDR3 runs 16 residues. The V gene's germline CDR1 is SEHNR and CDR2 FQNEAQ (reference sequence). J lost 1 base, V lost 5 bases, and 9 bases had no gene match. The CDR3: CASSPGPGTGNTEAFF. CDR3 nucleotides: TGTGCCAGCAGCCCAGGGCCCGGGACAGGGAACACTGAAGCTTTCTTT.

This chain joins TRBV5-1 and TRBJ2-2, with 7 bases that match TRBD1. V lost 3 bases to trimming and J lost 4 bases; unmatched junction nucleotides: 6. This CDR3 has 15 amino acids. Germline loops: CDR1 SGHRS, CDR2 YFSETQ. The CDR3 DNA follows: TGCGCCAGCAGCTGGGGGACAGAGACCACCGGGGAGCTGTTTTTT. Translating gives CASSWGTETTGELFF.

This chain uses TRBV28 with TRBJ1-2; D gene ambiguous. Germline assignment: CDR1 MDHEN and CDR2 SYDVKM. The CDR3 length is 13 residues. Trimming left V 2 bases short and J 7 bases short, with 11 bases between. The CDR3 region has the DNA TGTGCCAGCAGTTTAACGGCGGTAGGTGGCTACACCTTC. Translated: CASSLTAVGGYTF.

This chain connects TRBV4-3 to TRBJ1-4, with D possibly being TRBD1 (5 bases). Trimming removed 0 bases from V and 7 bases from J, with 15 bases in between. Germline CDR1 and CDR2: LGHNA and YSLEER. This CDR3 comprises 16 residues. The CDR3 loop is CASSQDLGTGGEKLFF. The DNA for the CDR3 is TGCGCCAGCAGCCAAGATCTCGGGACGGGGGGTGAAAAACTGTTTTTT.

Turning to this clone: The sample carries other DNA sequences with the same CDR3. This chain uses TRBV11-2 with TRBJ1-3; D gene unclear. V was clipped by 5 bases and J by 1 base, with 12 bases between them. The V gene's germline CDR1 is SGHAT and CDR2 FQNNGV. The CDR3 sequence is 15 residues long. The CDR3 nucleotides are TGTGCCAGCAGCCCCGGAGGTATTTCTGGAAACACCATATATTTT. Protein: CASSPGGISGNTIYF.

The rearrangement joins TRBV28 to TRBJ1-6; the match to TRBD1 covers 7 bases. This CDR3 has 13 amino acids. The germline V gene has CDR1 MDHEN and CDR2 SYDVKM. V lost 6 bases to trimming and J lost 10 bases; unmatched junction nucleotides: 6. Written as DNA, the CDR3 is TGTGCCAGCAGGGGAAGGGGGCTATCACCCCTCCACTTT. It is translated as CASRGRGLSPLHF.

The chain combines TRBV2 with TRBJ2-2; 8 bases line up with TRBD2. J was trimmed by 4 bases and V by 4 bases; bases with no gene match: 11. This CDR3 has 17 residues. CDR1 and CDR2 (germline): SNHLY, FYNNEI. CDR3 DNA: TGTGCCAGCAGTGCGGTAATAGCGGGAAGGCTCACCGGGGAGCTGTTTTTT. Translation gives CASSAVIAGRLTGELFF.

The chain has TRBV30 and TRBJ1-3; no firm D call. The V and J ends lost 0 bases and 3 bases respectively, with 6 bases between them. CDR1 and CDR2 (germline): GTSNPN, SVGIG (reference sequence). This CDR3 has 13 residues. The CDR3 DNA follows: TGTGCCTGGAGTGTAATGGGTGGAAACACCATATATTTT. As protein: CAWSVMGGNTIYF.

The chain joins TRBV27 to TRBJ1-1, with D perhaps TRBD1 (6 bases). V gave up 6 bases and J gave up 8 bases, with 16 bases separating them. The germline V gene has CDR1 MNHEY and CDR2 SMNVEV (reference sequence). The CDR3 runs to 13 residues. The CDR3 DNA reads TGTGCCAGCAGCCGAGCACCCGGGACAGAAGCTTTCTTT. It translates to CASSRAPGTEAFF.

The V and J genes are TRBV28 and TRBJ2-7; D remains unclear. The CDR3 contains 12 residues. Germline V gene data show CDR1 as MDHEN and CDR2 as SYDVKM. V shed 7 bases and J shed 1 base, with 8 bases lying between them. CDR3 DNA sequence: TGTGCCAGCAACGGGCAATCCTACGAGCAGTACTTC. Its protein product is CASNGQSYEQYF.

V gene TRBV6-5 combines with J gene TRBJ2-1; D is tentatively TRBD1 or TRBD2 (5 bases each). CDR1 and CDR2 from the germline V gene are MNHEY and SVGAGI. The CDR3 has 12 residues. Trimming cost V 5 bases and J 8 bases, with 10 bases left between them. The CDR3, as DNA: TGTGCCAGCAGTCGGATGGGGGATGAGCAGTTCTTC. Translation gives CASSRMGDEQFF.

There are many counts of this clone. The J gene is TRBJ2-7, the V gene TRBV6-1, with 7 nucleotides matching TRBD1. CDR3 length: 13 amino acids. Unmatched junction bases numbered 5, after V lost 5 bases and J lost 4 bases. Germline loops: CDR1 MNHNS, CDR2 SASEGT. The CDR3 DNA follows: TGTGCCAGCAGTTCCCACAGGGGTTACGAGCAGTACTTC. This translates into CASSSHRGYEQYF.

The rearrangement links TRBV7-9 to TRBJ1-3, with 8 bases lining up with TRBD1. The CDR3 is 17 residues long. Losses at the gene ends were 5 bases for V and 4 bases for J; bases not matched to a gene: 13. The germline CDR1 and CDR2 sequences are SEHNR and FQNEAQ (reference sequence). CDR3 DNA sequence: TGTGCCAGCAGCCCACGGACGGGACAGGCAAAGGGAAACACCATATATTTT. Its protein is CASSPRTGQAKGNTIYF.